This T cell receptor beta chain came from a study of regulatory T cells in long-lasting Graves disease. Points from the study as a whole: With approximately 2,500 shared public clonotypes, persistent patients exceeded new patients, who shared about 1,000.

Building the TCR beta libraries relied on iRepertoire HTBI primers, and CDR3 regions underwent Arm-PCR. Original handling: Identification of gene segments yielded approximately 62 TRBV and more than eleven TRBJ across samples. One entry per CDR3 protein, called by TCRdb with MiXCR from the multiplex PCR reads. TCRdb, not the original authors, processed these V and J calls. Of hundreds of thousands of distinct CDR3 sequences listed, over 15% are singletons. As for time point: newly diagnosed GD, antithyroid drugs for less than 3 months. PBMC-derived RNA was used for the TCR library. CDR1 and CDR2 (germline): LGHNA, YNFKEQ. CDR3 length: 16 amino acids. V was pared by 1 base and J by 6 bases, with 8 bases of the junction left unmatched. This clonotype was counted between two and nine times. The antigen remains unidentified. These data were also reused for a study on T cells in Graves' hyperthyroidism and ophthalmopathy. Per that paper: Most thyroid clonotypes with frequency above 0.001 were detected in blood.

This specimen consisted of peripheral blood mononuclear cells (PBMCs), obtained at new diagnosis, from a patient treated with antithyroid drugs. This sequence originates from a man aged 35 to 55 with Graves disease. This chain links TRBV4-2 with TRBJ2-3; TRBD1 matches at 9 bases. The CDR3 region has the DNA TGTGCCAGCAGCCAAGCCCCGACAGGGGGGCGGGATACGCAGTATTTT. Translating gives CASSQAPTGGRDTQYF.